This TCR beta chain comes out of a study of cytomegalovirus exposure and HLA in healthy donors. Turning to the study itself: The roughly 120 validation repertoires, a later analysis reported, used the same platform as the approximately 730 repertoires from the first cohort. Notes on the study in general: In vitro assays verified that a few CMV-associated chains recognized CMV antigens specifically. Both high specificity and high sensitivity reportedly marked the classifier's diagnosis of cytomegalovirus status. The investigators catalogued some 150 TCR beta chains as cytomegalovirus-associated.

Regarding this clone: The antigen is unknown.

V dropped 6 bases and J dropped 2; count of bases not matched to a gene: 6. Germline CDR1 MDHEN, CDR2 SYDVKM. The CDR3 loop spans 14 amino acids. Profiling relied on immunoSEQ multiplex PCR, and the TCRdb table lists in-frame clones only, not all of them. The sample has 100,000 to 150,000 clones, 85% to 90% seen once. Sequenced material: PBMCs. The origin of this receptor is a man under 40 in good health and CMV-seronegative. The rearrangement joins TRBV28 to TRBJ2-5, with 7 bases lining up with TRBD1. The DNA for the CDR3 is TGTGCCAGCAGGGCAGGGGGTACTCAAGAGACCCAGTACTTC. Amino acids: CASRAGGTQETQYF.